Here is one T cell receptor (beta chain) with its context. The antigen remains unidentified. The entry originates in a study of OX40 agonist ivuxolimab in advanced cancers. The wider study: Given to patients was ivuxolimab, an agonistic anti-OX40 (CD134) antibody. Study-wide points: Expanded clones belonging to CD8+ T cells outnumbered, on average, those of CD4+. Low normalized T-cell clonal expansion was also seen in some nonresponders.

The CDR3 contains 13 residues. Germline loops: CDR1 SQVTM, CDR2 ANQGSEA. Trimming removed 4 bases from V and 4 bases from J, with 12 bases in between. The assay was immunoSEQ multiplex PCR, and TCRdb's table has in-frame clones only and misses some. The sample holds 21,000 or so clones; about 86% are singletons and the top ten take roughly 21%. The clonotype originates from an adult with an advanced solid tumor such as melanoma, head and neck, liver or kidney cancer. The chain joins TRBV29-1 to TRBJ2-3; maybe TRBD1 (5 bases). The sequences come from CD4+ or CD8+ T cells sorted from blood, collected in a trial of the OX40 agonist ivuxolimab. In DNA, the CDR3 is TGCAGCGTTGTTCAGGGTTGGTCAGATACGCAGTATTTT. This gives the protein CSVVQGWSDTQYF.